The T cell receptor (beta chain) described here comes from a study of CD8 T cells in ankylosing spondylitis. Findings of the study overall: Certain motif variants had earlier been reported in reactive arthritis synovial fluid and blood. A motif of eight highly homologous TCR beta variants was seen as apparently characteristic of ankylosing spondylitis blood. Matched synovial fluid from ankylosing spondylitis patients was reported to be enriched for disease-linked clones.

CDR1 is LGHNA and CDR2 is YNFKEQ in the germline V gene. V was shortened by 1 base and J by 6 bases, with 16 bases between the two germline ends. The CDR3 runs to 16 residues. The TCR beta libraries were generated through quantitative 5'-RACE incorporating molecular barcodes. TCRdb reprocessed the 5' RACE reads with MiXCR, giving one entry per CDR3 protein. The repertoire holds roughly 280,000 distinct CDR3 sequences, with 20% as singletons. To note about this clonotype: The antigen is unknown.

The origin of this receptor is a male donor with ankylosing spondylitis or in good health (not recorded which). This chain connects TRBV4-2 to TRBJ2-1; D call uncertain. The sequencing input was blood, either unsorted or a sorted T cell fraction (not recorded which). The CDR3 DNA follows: TGTGCCAGCAGCCAAGTGAGTTTCCTCAGTTCCAATGAGCAGTTCTTC. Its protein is CASSQVSFLSSNEQFF.